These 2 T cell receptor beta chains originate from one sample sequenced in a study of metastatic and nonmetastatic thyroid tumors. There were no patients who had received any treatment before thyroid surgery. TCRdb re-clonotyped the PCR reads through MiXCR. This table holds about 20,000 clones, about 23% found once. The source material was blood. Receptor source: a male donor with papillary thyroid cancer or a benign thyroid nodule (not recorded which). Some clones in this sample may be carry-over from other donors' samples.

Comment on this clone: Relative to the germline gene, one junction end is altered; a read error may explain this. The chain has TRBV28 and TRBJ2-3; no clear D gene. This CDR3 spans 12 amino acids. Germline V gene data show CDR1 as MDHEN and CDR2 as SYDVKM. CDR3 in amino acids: CARSKTQDTQYF. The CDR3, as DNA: TGTGCCAGGAGCAAGACCCAAGATACGCAATATTTT.

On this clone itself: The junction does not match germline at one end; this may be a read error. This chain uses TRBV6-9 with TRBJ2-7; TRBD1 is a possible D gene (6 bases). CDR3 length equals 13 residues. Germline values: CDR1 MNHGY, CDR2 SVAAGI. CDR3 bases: TGCGCCAGCAGAGCCGGGACGACAGGCGAGCAGTACTTC. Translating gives CASRAGTTGEQYF.